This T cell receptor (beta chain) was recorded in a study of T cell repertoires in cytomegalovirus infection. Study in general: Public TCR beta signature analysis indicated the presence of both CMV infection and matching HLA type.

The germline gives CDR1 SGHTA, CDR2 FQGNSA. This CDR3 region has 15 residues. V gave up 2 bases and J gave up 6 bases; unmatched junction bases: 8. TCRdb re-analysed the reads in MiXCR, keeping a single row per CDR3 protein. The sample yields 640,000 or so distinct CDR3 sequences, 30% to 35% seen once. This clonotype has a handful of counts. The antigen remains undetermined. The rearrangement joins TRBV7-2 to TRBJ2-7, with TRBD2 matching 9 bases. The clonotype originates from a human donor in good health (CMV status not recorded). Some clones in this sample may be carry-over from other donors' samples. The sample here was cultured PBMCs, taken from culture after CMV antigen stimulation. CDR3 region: CASSLSAGGPGEQYF. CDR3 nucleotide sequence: TGTGCCAGCAGCTTAAGTGCGGGGGGGCCGGGCGAGCAGTACTTC. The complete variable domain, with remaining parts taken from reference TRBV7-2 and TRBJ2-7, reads GAGVSQSPSNKVTEKGKDVELRCDPISGHTALYWYRQSLGQGLEFLIYFQGNSAPDKSGLPSDRFSAERTGGSVSTLTIQRTQQEDSAVYLCASSLSAGGPGEQYFGPGTRLTVT.